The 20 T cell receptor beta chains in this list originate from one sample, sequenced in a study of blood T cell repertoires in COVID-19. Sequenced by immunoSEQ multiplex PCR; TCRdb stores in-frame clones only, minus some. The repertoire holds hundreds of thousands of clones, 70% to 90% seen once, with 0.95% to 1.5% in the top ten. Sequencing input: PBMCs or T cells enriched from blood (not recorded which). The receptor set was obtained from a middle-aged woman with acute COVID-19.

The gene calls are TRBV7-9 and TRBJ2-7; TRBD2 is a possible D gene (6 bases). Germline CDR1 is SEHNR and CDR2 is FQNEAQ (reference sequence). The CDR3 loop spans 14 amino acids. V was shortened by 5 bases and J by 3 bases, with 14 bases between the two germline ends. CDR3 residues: CASSGGTEIYEQYF. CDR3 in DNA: TGTGCCAGCAGCGGGGGGACTGAAATCTACGAGCAGTACTTC.

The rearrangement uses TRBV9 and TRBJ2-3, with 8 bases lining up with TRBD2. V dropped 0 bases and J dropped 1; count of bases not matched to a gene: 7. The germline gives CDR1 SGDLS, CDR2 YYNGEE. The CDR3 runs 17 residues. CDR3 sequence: CASSVAGGRGGTDTQYF. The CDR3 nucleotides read TGTGCCAGCAGCGTAGCGGGAGGGCGCGGAGGCACAGATACGCAGTATTTT.

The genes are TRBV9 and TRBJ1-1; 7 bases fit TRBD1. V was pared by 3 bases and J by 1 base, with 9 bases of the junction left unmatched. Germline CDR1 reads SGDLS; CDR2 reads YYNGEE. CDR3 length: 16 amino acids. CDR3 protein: CASSGLGTVPNTEAFF. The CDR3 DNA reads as TGTGCCAGCAGCGGCCTCGGGACAGTCCCGAACACTGAAGCTTTCTTT.

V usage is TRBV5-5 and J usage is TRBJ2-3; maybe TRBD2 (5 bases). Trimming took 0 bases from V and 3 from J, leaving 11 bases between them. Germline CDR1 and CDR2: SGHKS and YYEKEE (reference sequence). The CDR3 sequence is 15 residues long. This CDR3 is CASSLVGEGTDTQYF. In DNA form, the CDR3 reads TGTGCCAGCAGCTTGGTAGGAGAGGGTACAGATACGCAGTATTTT.

CDR3: CASSAPGGIGINYGYTF. The CDR3 DNA reads TGTGCCAGCAGTGCCCCAGGGGGCATTGGGATAAACTATGGCTACACCTTC. The chain recombines TRBV28 with TRBJ1-2; 8 positions match TRBD1. Germline assignment: CDR1 MDHEN and CDR2 SYDVKM. The V gene end was trimmed by 5 bases and the J gene end by 2 bases; junction bases not matched to a gene: 13. This CDR3 region has 17 residues.

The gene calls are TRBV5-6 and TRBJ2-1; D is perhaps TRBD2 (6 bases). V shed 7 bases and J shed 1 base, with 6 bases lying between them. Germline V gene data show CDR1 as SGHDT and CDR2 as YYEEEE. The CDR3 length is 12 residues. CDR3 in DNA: TGTGCCAGCGGGGGGTCCTACAATGAGCAGTTCTTC. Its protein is CASGGSYNEQFF.

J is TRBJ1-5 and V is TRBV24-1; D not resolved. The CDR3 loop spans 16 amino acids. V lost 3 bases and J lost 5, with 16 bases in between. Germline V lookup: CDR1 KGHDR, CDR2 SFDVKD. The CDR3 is CATSDRRSGLDQPQHF. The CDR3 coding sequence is TGTGCCACCAGTGATCGTCGGTCCGGACTAGATCAGCCCCAGCATTTT.

The DNA of the CDR3 is TGTGCCAGCAGTTTATCGCAGGGGGCAGATACGCAGTATTTT. This codes for CASSLSQGADTQYF. The genes are TRBV28 and TRBJ2-3, with TRBD1 matching over 7 bases. This CDR3 spans 14 amino acids. V dropped 1 base and J dropped 4; count of bases not matched to a gene: 2. Germline CDR1 reads MDHEN; CDR2 reads SYDVKM. The whole variable domain, remainder taken from reference TRBV28 and TRBJ2-3, is DVKVTQSSRYLVKRTGEKVFLECVQDMDHENMFWYRQDPGLGLRLIYFSYDVKMKEKGDIPEGYSVSREKKERFSLILESASTNQTSMYLCASSLSQGADTQYFGPGTRLTVL.

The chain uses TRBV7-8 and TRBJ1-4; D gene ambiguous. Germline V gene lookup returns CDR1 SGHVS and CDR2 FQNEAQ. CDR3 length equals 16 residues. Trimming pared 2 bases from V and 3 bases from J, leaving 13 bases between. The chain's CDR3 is CASSLQRPRANEKLFF. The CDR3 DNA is TGTGCCAGCAGCTTACAAAGGCCCCGGGCTAATGAAAAACTGTTTTTT.

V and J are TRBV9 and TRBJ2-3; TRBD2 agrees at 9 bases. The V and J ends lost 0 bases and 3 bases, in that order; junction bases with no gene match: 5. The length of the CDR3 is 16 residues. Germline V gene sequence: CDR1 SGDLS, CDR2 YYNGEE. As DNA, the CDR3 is TGTGCCAGCAGCGTAGTTAGCGGGAGTGGTACAGATACGCAGTATTTT. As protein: CASSVVSGSGTDTQYF.

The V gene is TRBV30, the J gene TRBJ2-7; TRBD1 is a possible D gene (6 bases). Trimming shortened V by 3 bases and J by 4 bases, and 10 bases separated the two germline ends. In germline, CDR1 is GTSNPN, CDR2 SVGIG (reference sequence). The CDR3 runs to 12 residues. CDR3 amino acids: CAWRLQGYEQYF. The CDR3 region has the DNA TGTGCCTGGAGGTTACAGGGATACGAGCAGTACTTC.

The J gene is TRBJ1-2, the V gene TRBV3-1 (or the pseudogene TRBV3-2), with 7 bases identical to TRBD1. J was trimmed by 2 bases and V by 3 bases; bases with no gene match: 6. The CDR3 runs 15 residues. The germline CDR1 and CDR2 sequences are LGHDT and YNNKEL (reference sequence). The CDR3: CASSHWDRLNYGYTF. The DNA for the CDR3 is TGTGCCAGCAGCCATTGGGACAGACTAAACTATGGCTACACCTTC.

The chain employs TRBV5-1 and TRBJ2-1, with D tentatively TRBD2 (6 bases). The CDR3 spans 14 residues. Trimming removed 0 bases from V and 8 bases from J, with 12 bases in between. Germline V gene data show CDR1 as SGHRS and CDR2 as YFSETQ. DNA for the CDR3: TGCGCCAGCAGCTTGGGTCTAGCGCATGATGAGCAGTTCTTC. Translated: CASSLGLAHDEQFF. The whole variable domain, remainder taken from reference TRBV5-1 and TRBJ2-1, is KAGVTQTPRYLIKTRGQQVTLSCSPISGHRSVSWYQQTPGQGLQFLFEYFSETQRNKGNFPGRFSGRQFSNSRSEMNVSTLELGDSALYLCASSLGLAHDEQFFGPGTRLTVL.

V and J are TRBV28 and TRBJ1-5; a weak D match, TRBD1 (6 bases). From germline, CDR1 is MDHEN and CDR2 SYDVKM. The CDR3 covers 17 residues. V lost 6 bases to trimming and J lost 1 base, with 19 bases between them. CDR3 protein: CASSPPPQGWSNQPQHF. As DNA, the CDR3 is TGTGCCAGCAGCCCTCCCCCACAGGGATGGAGCAATCAGCCCCAGCATTTT.

Written as DNA, the CDR3 is TGTGCCAGCAGCCAATCCGGACATAGCAATCAGCCCCAGCATTTT. Amino acid sequence: CASSQSGHSNQPQHF. V gene TRBV4-2 combines with J gene TRBJ1-5; tentative D call: TRBD1 (5 bases). V was shortened by 2 bases and J by 0 bases, with 8 bases between the two germline ends. The V gene's germline CDR1 is LGHNA and CDR2 YNFKEQ. This CDR3 has 15 residues.

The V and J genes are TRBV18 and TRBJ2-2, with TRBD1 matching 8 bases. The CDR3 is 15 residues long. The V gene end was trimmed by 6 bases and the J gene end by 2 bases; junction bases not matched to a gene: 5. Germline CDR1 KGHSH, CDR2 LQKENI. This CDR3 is CASSAGTGNTGELFF. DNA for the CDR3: TGTGCCAGCTCCGCCGGGACAGGCAACACCGGGGAGCTGTTTTTT.

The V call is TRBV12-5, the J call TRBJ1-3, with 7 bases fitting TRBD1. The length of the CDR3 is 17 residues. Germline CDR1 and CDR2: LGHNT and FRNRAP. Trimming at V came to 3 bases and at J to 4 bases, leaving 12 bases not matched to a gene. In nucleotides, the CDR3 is TGTGCTAGTGGTTTTTCTGGAGGGGGCGCGAGGGGAAACACCATATATTTT. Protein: CASGFSGGGARGNTIYF. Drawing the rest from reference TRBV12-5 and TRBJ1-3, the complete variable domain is DARVTQTPRHKVTEMGQEVTMRCQPILGHNTVFWYRQTMMQGLELLAYFRNRAPLDDSGMPKDRFSAEMPDATLATLKIQPSEPRDSAVYFCASGFSGGGARGNTIYFGEGSWLTVV.

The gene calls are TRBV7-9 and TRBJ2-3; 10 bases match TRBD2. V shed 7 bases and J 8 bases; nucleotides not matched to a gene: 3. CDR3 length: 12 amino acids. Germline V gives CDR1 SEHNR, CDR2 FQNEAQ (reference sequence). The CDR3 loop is CASNQREGTQYF. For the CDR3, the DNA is TGTGCCAGCAATCAGCGGGAGGGTACGCAGTATTTT.

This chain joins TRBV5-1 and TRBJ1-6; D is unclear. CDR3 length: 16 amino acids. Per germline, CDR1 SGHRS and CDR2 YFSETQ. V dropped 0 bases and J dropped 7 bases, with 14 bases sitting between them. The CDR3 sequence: CASSLADSDRNSPLHF. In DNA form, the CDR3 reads TGCGCCAGCAGCTTGGCGGACTCGGACCGAAATTCACCCCTCCACTTT.

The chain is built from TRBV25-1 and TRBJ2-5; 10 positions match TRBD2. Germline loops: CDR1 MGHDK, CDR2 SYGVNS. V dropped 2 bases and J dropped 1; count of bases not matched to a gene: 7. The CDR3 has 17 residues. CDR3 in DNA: TGTGCCAGCAGTGAAGGAAGGTCTAGCGGGGGCCAAGAGACCCAGTACTTC. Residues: CASSEGRSSGGQETQYF. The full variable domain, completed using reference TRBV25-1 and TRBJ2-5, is EADIYQTPRYLVIGTGKKITLECSQTMGHDKMYWYQQDPGMELHLIHYSYGVNSTEKGDLSSESTVSRIRTEHFPLTLESARPSHTSQYLCASSEGRSSGGQETQYFGPGTRLLVL.